Each of the 30 T cell receptor beta chains below was sequenced from the same sample in a study of blood T cell repertoires in COVID-19. Here immunoSEQ multiplex PCR was the method, and the copy in TCRdb shows in-frame clones only, minus some. Of 140,000 or so clones in the sample, around 79% were seen once. The specimen sequenced was peripheral blood. Receptors originate from a man aged 45 to 65 with active or convalescent COVID-19.

The V call is TRBV3-1 (or the pseudogene TRBV3-2), the J call TRBJ2-7; 14 nucleotides line up with TRBD2. CDR3 length: 22 amino acids. Trimming removed 0 bases from V and 0 bases from J; junction bases left unmatched: 16. The germline gives CDR1 LGHDT, CDR2 YNNKEL (reference sequence). DNA of the CDR3: TGTGCCAGCAGCCAAGAGGGCAGAACAACCGGGACTAGCGGGAGACCCTCCTACGAGCAGTACTTC. This codes for CASSQEGRTTGTSGRPSYEQYF.

This chain links TRBV18 with TRBJ1-1; 7 bases line up with TRBD1. Germline trimming cut 1 base from V and 1 base from J; bases unmatched to any gene: 0. Germline V gene sequence: CDR1 KGHSH, CDR2 LQKENI. The length of the CDR3 is 14 residues. This CDR3 is CASSPRQGNTEAFF. CDR3 sequence (DNA): TGTGCCAGCTCACCACGACAGGGGAACACTGAAGCTTTCTTT.

The chain links TRBV28 to TRBJ1-6; TRBD1 matches at 8 bases. Germline V gene lookup returns CDR1 MDHEN and CDR2 SYDVKM. The CDR3 consists of 14 residues. The V gene end was trimmed by 5 bases and the J gene end by 10 bases; junction bases not matched to a gene: 7. The CDR3 bases are TGTGCCAGCAGTAGGACAGGGCAAAACTCACCCCTCCACTTT. As protein: CASSRTGQNSPLHF.

V usage is TRBV2 and J usage is TRBJ2-1; D may be TRBD2 (6 bases). Trimming shortened V by 2 bases and J by 0 bases, and 11 bases separated the two germline ends. There are 16 residues in the CDR3. The germline V gene encodes CDR1 SNHLY and CDR2 FYNNEI. The CDR3 spells CASSETGGNSYNEQFF. The CDR3 coding sequence is TGTGCCAGCAGTGAAACTGGCGGGAACTCCTACAATGAGCAGTTCTTC.

The chain employs TRBV12-2 and TRBJ2-7; TRBD2 is the table's D call, not checked against the DNA. TRBV12-2 is flagged as a pseudogene. The CDR3 covers 15 residues. The chain's CDR3 is CASRTNWPQLREQYF. The DNA for the CDR3 is TGTGCAAGTCGCACCAATTGGCCACAACTGAGGGAGCAGTACTTC.

V gene TRBV5-1 combines with J gene TRBJ2-3; 8 bases agree with TRBD2. Germline CDR1 is SGHRS and CDR2 is YFSETQ. The CDR3 length is 17 residues. Germline trimming cut 0 bases from V and 0 bases from J; bases unmatched to any gene: 6. The CDR3 region has the DNA TGCGCCAGCAGCTTGGGCATACTAGCGGATAGCACAGATACGCAGTATTTT. Protein: CASSLGILADSTDTQYF.

This clone has a handful of counts. The chain has TRBV15 and TRBJ2-7; D not certain. The CDR3 length is 15 residues. In germline, CDR1 is LNHNV, CDR2 YYDKDF (reference sequence). The V gene lost 0 bases and the J gene lost 2 bases, with 11 bases spanning the gap. The CDR3 DNA is TGTGCCACCAGCAGAGATCTGATCTACGCCTACGAGCAGTACTTC. This encodes CATSRDLIYAYEQYF.

This chain links TRBV11-3 with TRBJ2-3; 11 bases match TRBD2. Germline trimming cut 5 bases from V and 0 bases from J; bases unmatched to any gene: 4. The CDR3 spans 16 residues. Germline CDR1 reads SGHNT; CDR2 reads YENEEA. Here the CDR3 reads CASSPGLAASTDTQYF. The CDR3 coding sequence is TGTGCCAGCAGCCCGGGACTAGCGGCAAGCACAGATACGCAGTATTTT.

This clone showed up many times. The chain links TRBV9 to TRBJ2-7; perhaps TRBD2 as D (6 bases). Germline CDR1 is SGDLS and CDR2 is YYNGEE. V shed 3 bases and J shed 0 bases, with 13 bases lying between them. This CDR3 comprises 15 residues. The CDR3 here is CASSASSDRSYEQYF. The DNA for the CDR3 is TGTGCCAGCAGCGCCTCTAGCGACCGCTCCTACGAGCAGTACTTC. Full variable domain (rest looked up from reference TRBV9 and TRBJ2-7): DSGVTQTPKHLITATGQRVTLRCSPRSGDLSVYWYQQSLDQGLQFLIQYYNGEERAKGNILERFSAQQFPDLHSELNLSSLELGDSALYFCASSASSDRSYEQYFGPGTRLTVT.

CDR3 sequence (DNA): TGTGCCAGCAGCTTAAAATTTGGGCTGCCCCAGCATTTT. This encodes CASSLKFGLPQHF. The chain recombines TRBV7-2 with TRBJ1-5; D is unresolved. V was clipped by 2 bases and J by 9 bases, with 11 bases between them. Germline V gene lookup returns CDR1 SGHTA and CDR2 FQGNSA. This CDR3 spans 13 amino acids.

This clone occurred once. This sequence joins TRBV14 and TRBJ2-1; 7 bases align to TRBD1. V trimming: 2 bases; J trimming: 14 bases; junction bases outside the gene matches: 9. This CDR3 comprises 13 residues. CDR1 and CDR2 from the germline V gene are SGHDN and FVKESK. CDR3 DNA sequence: TGTGCCAGCAGCCAATATGAGGGGGCCCGTGAGTTCTTC. Protein sequence: CASSQYEGAREFF.

The chain employs TRBV10-1 and TRBJ2-3; unclear D gene. Germline V lookup: CDR1 WNHNN, CDR2 SYGVQD (reference sequence). With 2 bases removed from V and 2 bases from J, the gap between germline ends came to 11 bases. The CDR3 covers 15 residues. The DNA for the CDR3 is TGCGCCAGCAGTGAGCCCTGCCTACCCACAGATACGCAGTATTTT. Its translation is CASSEPCLPTDTQYF.

The CDR3: CASTTLGWRGEDEKLFF. The CDR3, as DNA: TGTGCCAGTACCACCCTAGGGTGGAGGGGAGAAGATGAAAAACTGTTTTTT. The genes are TRBV19 and TRBJ1-4; weak D call: TRBD1 (5 bases). The germline V gene has CDR1 LNHDA and CDR2 SQIVND (reference sequence). The CDR3 length is 17 residues. V was pared by 7 bases and J by 6 bases, with 24 bases between.

The chain couples TRBV28 to TRBJ2-7, with TRBD1 identical over 9 bases. The V gene end was trimmed by 5 bases and the J gene end by 0 bases; junction bases not matched to a gene: 5. CDR1 is MDHEN, CDR2 SYDVKM, per germline. This CDR3 region has 15 residues. This CDR3 is CASSPGTGYSYEQYF. CDR3 DNA sequence: TGTGCCAGCAGTCCCGGGACAGGGTACTCCTACGAGCAGTACTTC.

This clone showed up just once. The V and J genes are TRBV5-6 and TRBJ1-5, with 7 bases matching TRBD1. There are 14 residues in the CDR3. The V and J ends lost 0 bases and 5 bases, in that order; junction bases with no gene match: 2. Germline V CDR1 and CDR2: SGHDT, YYEEEE. CDR3 in amino acids: CASSLGDRDQPQHF. CDR3 DNA sequence: TGTGCCAGCAGCTTGGGGGACAGAGATCAGCCCCAGCATTTT.

The rearrangement uses TRBV19 and TRBJ1-5; D may be TRBD1 (6 bases). The CDR3 spans 17 residues. V lost 9 bases to trimming and J lost 1 base, with 22 bases between them. The germline V gene encodes CDR1 LNHDA and CDR2 SQIVND (reference sequence). The CDR3 sequence: CASSSDHRARSNQPQHF. The CDR3 bases are TGTGCCAGCAGTTCGGATCACAGGGCCCGGAGCAATCAGCCCCAGCATTTT.

This chain connects TRBV2 to TRBJ2-3; 8 bases agree with TRBD2. The V gene's germline CDR1 is SNHLY and CDR2 FYNNEI. This CDR3 region has 18 residues. After removal of 6 bases from V and 1 base from J, the junction contained 15 bases not matched to a gene. CDR3 sequence: CASRMGSYSGKGTDTQYF. DNA for the CDR3: TGTGCCAGCAGGATGGGAAGCTATAGCGGGAAGGGCACAGATACGCAGTATTTT.

The chain combines TRBV28 with TRBJ2-1; weak D call: TRBD2 (6 bases). Germline loops: CDR1 MDHEN, CDR2 SYDVKM. The length of the CDR3 is 16 residues. The germline V and J ends were trimmed by 2 bases and 7 bases, with 18 bases remaining between them. The CDR3 DNA sequence: TGTGCCAGCAGTTTAATAGGGTTGGCGGAGGGGAATGAGCAGTTCTTC. As protein: CASSLIGLAEGNEQFF.

This clone came up a few times. This chain links TRBV2 with TRBJ1-6, with D hard to call. V was pared by 1 base and J by 15 bases, with 13 bases between. The CDR3 is made up of 13 amino acids. CDR1 and CDR2 (germline): SNHLY, FYNNEI. The CDR3 sequence: CASSEEAGRRLHF. The CDR3 nucleotides read TGTGCCAGCAGTGAAGAGGCAGGCCGTCGCCTCCACTTT.

The table lists this clone with a few counts. This chain uses TRBV29-1 with TRBJ1-1; 7 bases are shared with TRBD1. This CDR3 region has 14 residues. Germline CDR1 SQVTM, CDR2 ANQGSEA. J was trimmed by 3 bases and V by 1 base; bases with no gene match: 5. The CDR3 DNA reads TGCAGCGTTGAAGGGGTGGGACAGTACACTGAAGCTTTCTTT. Protein sequence: CSVEGVGQYTEAFF.

This chain connects TRBV5-4 to TRBJ2-7; TRBD2 matches at 7 bases. CDR1 SGHNT and CDR2 YYREEE come from the germline V gene (reference sequence). The CDR3 covers 14 residues. The V gene end was trimmed by 0 bases and the J gene end by 3 bases; junction bases not matched to a gene: 3. DNA of the CDR3: TGTGCCAGCAGCTTGGAGCGGGATGGCTACGAGCAGTACTTC. Protein sequence: CASSLERDGYEQYF.

V is TRBV28 and J is TRBJ2-1; no reliable D call. CDR1 and CDR2 from the germline V gene are MDHEN and SYDVKM. V lost 8 bases and J 8 bases, leaving 19 bases between the germline ends. The CDR3 runs 14 residues. The CDR3 sequence is CASFSSTVWDEQFF. In DNA, the CDR3 is TGTGCCAGCTTTTCGAGCACAGTTTGGGATGAGCAGTTCTTC.

As DNA, the CDR3 is TGTGCCAGCAGCGGAGCGGGAGGCCCCTACAATGAGCAGTTCTTC. Translated, it gives CASSGAGGPYNEQFF. This chain connects TRBV7-9 to TRBJ2-1; TRBD2 matches 9 bases. CDR1 and CDR2 (germline): SEHNR, FQNEAQ (reference sequence). CDR3 length equals 15 residues. V was clipped by 5 bases and J by 2 bases; unmatched bases: 4.

This sequence joins TRBV9 and TRBJ1-6; 9 nucleotides align to TRBD1. V lost 0 bases to trimming and J lost 7 bases; unmatched junction nucleotides: 2. Germline V gives CDR1 SGDLS, CDR2 YYNGEE. This CDR3 comprises 15 residues. The CDR3 loop reads CASSVDRGLNSPLHF. The CDR3 region has the DNA TGTGCCAGCAGCGTAGACAGGGGGCTGAATTCACCCCTCCACTTT.

The chain uses TRBV14 and TRBJ1-6; no definite D call. From germline, CDR1 is SGHDN and CDR2 FVKESK. CDR3 length: 16 amino acids. Trimming pared 3 bases from V and 7 bases from J, leaving 16 bases between. CDR3 in DNA: TGTGCCAGCAGCCATTTTTCTAGCTTCTCCAATTCACCCCTCCACTTT. The encoded protein is CASSHFSSFSNSPLHF.

This clone was recorded a few times. The chain links TRBV3-1 (or the pseudogene TRBV3-2) to TRBJ2-3; D is unresolved. The CDR3 runs 15 residues. Trimming took off 0 bases at V and 3 bases at J, with 10 bases between the two ends. CDR1 is LGHDT, CDR2 YNNKEL, per germline (reference sequence). In nucleotides, the CDR3 is TGTGCCAGCAGCCAAGAAGGCAGGTGGACAGATACGCAGTATTTT. It translates to CASSQEGRWTDTQYF.

The chain is built from TRBV18 and TRBJ1-1; no reliable D call. The V end lost 3 bases, the J end lost 6 bases, and 14 bases lay between the germline ends. Germline CDR1 is KGHSH and CDR2 is LQKENI. CDR3 length: 14 residues. The CDR3 DNA is TGTGCCAGCTCACCGCCCCTAGGCGGGGCTGAAGCTTTCTTT. It specifies CASSPPLGGAEAFF.

This chain links TRBV27 with TRBJ2-7, with 10 nucleotides matching TRBD1. There are 17 residues in the CDR3. Germline assignment: CDR1 MNHEY and CDR2 SMNVEV (reference sequence). V was clipped by 7 bases and J by 2 bases; unmatched bases: 14. CDR3 region: CASTFGTGDKGPYEQYF. The CDR3 nucleotides read TGTGCCAGCACCTTTGGGACAGGGGATAAGGGGCCCTACGAGCAGTACTTC.

This chain uses TRBV9 with TRBJ2-7, with 11 positions matching TRBD2. The CDR3 is made up of 15 amino acids. The germline V gene has CDR1 SGDLS and CDR2 YYNGEE. J was trimmed by 4 bases and V by 4 bases; bases with no gene match: 7. DNA of the CDR3: TGTGCCAGCAGCCCCTTAGCGGGAGGGCCTTACGAGCAGTACTTC. It codes for CASSPLAGGPYEQYF.

This chain uses TRBV5-1 with TRBJ1-1; tentatively, D is TRBD1 (6 bases). V lost 3 bases and J lost 1, with 19 bases in between. Germline V gene data show CDR1 as SGHRS and CDR2 as YFSETQ. The CDR3 is 17 residues long. CDR3 sequence: CASSWGPSGGANTEAFF. Here the CDR3 DNA reads TGCGCCAGCAGCTGGGGCCCCTCGGGGGGGGCGAACACTGAAGCTTTCTTT.